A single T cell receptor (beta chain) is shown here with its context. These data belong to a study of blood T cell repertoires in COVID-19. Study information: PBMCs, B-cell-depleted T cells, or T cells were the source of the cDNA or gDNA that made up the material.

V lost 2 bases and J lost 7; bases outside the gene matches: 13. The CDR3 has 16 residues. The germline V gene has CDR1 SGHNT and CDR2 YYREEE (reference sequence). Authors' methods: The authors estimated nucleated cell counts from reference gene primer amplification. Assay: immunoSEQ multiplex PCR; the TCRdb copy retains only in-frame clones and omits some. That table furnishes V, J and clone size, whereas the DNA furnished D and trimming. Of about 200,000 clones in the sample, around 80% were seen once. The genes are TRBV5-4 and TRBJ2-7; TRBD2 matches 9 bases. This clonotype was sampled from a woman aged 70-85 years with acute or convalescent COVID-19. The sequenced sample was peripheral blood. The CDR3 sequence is CASSFRRGRLAEEQYF. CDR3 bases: TGTGCCAGCAGCTTTCGTCGGGGGCGACTAGCGGAAGAGCAGTACTTC.